This TCR beta chain was identified in a study of cytomegalovirus exposure and HLA in healthy donors. This clone was seen more than once but under ten times. This CDR3 has 15 amino acids. Trimming shortened V by 2 bases and J by 0 bases, and 10 bases separated the two germline ends. Germline V gene lookup returns CDR1 LNHNV and CDR2 YYDKDF (reference sequence). Sequencing was performed with immunoSEQ multiplex PCR; in TCRdb, only in-frame clones are kept and a portion is missing. The table has 60,000 to 75,000 clones, 96% seen once; the top ten hold about 0.96%. The source is a man between 18 and 29 years old in good health and CMV-seronegative. The sample taken for sequencing was PBMCs. The V gene is TRBV15, the J gene TRBJ1-1; perhaps TRBD1 as D (6 bases). CDR3: CATSRSQGMNTEAFF. Here the CDR3 DNA reads TGTGCCACCAGCAGATCGCAGGGGATGAACACTGAAGCTTTCTTT.